What follows are 23 T cell receptor beta chains derived from one specimen sequenced in a study of cytomegalovirus exposure and HLA in healthy donors. The protocol was immunoSEQ multiplex PCR, while the TCRdb copy is restricted to in-frame clones and leaves out a portion. This sample yields 200,000 to 300,000 clones, of which approximately 84% are seen a single time; over 0.95% belongs to the top ten. Sequencing was done on a sample of PBMCs. The receptors derive from a woman between 25 and 40 years old in good health and CMV-seropositive.

The chain joins TRBV4-1 to TRBJ2-7, with D unclear. CDR1 and CDR2 (germline): MGHRA, YSYEKL. The V gene lost 2 bases and the J gene lost 3 bases, with 11 bases spanning the gap. The CDR3 totals 14 residues. CDR3 DNA: TGCGCCAGCAGCCAAATCGGAGCCAGCTACGAGCAGTACTTC. This translates into CASSQIGASYEQYF.

The genes are TRBV6-6 and TRBJ2-7; 8 positions agree with TRBD1. V trimming: 5 bases; J trimming: 1 base; junction bases outside the gene matches: 4. Germline V gives CDR1 MNHNY, CDR2 SVGAGI (reference sequence). The CDR3 extends over 14 amino acids. DNA of the CDR3: TGTGCCAGCAGTCCAGGACAGGGTTCCTACGAGCAGTACTTC. This codes for CASSPGQGSYEQYF.

The chain combines TRBV7-3 with TRBJ2-1, with a tentative D call TRBD1 (5 bases). CDR1 and CDR2 (germline): SGHTA, FQGTGA. V was clipped by 2 bases and J by 6 bases, with 11 bases between them. The CDR3 is 14 amino acids. This CDR3 reads CASSLETATNEQFF. CDR3 bases: TGTGCCAGCAGCTTAGAGACAGCAACCAATGAGCAGTTCTTC.

The V and J genes are TRBV19 and TRBJ2-1; 9 bases agree with TRBD2. The CDR3 has 16 amino acids. V dropped 8 bases and J dropped 6; count of bases not matched to a gene: 14. Looked up from germline, CDR1 is LNHDA and CDR2 is SQIVND (reference sequence). The CDR3 DNA follows: TGTGCCAGTTTATCCCTTAGCGGGAGTGCCTTCAATGAGCAGTTCTTC. This codes for CASLSLSGSAFNEQFF.

The chain uses TRBV27 and TRBJ2-7; TRBD1 aligns across 8 bases. The germline gives CDR1 MNHEY, CDR2 SMNVEV (reference sequence). CDR3 size: 14 residues. Trimming removed 6 bases from V and 7 bases from J; junction bases left unmatched: 11. The CDR3 protein is CASRLAGGTGEQYF. The CDR3 region has the DNA TGTGCCAGCAGGTTGGCAGGGGGCACGGGGGAGCAGTACTTC.

The V gene is TRBV5-1, the J gene TRBJ2-1; weak D call: TRBD2 (5 bases). The V gene lost 2 bases and the J gene lost 8 bases, with 11 bases spanning the gap. The germline V gene encodes CDR1 SGHRS and CDR2 YFSETQ. The CDR3 is made up of 13 amino acids. Here the CDR3 DNA reads TGCGCCAGCAGCTTAGCCGGAGGTCATGAGCAGTTCTTC. It translates to CASSLAGGHEQFF. Based on the CDR3 plus reference TRBV5-1 and TRBJ2-1, the full variable domain is KAGVTQTPRYLIKTRGQQVTLSCSPISGHRSVSWYQQTPGQGLQFLFEYFSETQRNKGNFPGRFSGRQFSNSRSEMNVSTLELGDSALYLCASSLAGGHEQFFGPGTRLTVL.

The rearrangement joins TRBV5-1 to TRBJ1-1; D may be TRBD1 (6 bases). The germline gives CDR1 SGHRS, CDR2 YFSETQ. The CDR3 is 15 amino acids. Trimming removed 0 bases at V and 3 bases at J, with 12 bases between. This CDR3 is CASSLGQGYDTEAFF. The CDR3 bases are TGCGCCAGCAGCTTGGGCCAGGGGTACGACACTGAAGCTTTCTTT.

V is TRBV27 and J is TRBJ2-7; 7 positions match TRBD2. V shed 0 bases and J 6 bases; nucleotides not matched to a gene: 8. CDR3 length: 15 residues. Looked up from germline, CDR1 is MNHEY and CDR2 is SMNVEV (reference sequence). The CDR3 spells CASSLSVGGPSEQYF. The CDR3 DNA reads TGTGCCAGCAGTTTATCGGTGGGAGGGCCGAGCGAGCAGTACTTC.

The chain employs TRBV18 and TRBJ2-6; D is perhaps TRBD1 (6 bases). Between the trimmed V and J ends, which lost 2 bases and 4 bases, there was a span of 9 bases. Germline lookup yields CDR1 KGHSH and CDR2 LQKENI. The CDR3 contains 15 residues. The CDR3 DNA is TGTGCCAGCTCACCATCAGGGGTGGGGGCCAACGTCCTGACTTTC. This sequence encodes CASSPSGVGANVLTF.

V is TRBV5-1 and J is TRBJ2-1, with TRBD2 matching over 12 bases. J gave up 5 bases and V 4 bases, and 10 bases lay outside the gene matches. Germline V gene lookup returns CDR1 SGHRS and CDR2 YFSETQ. This CDR3 comprises 17 residues. DNA of the CDR3: TGCGCCAGCAGCCAACCGGGACTAGCGGGCGCAAACAATGAGCAGTTCTTC. This sequence encodes CASSQPGLAGANNEQFF.

The chain links TRBV6-6 to TRBJ2-2, with 10 bases identical to TRBD1. The CDR3 consists of 15 residues. V lost 2 bases to trimming and J lost 8 bases; unmatched junction nucleotides: 5. CDR1 and CDR2 (germline): MNHNY, SVGAGI (reference sequence). CDR3 nucleotide sequence: TGTGCCAGCAGTTACGGGACAGGGGCGCCTGGGGAGCTGTTTTTT. It specifies CASSYGTGAPGELFF.

As to this clone: Different DNA sequences within this sample yield the same CDR3. The rearrangement uses TRBV6-5 and TRBJ1-1, with TRBD1 as a possible D gene (6 bases). The germline V gene encodes CDR1 MNHEY and CDR2 SVGAGI. The CDR3 loop spans 14 amino acids. V was cut by 0 bases and J by 3 bases, with 8 bases left in between. As DNA, the CDR3 is TGTGCCAGCAGTTACTCCTCAGGGGACACTGAAGCTTTCTTT. Protein: CASSYSSGDTEAFF.

The rearrangement links TRBV11-2 to TRBJ1-2, with a tentative D call TRBD1 (6 bases). Looked up from germline, CDR1 is SGHAT and CDR2 is FQNNGV. V was trimmed by 2 bases and J by 3 bases, leaving 10 bases between them. The CDR3 spans 14 residues. Written as DNA, the CDR3 is TGTGCCAGCAGCTTACTCCCAGGGGACTATGGCTACACCTTC. Encoded protein: CASSLLPGDYGYTF.

The genes are TRBV14 and TRBJ1-2; D perhaps matches TRBD1 (5 bases). Per germline, CDR1 SGHDN and CDR2 FVKESK. Trimming removed 4 bases at V and 8 bases at J, with 23 bases between. CDR3 size: 16 residues. The CDR3 spells CASSPEPTARLRGYTF. CDR3 DNA: TGTGCCAGCAGCCCGGAGCCGACAGCCCGGTTGAGGGGCTACACCTTC.

The chain combines TRBV29-1 with TRBJ1-1, with a possible D match to TRBD1 (5 bases). Germline assignment: CDR1 SQVTM and CDR2 ANQGSEA. The germline V and J ends were trimmed by 4 bases and 1 base, with 13 bases remaining between them. The CDR3 length is 14 residues. The CDR3 nucleotides read TGCAGCGTTGTAGAGGGGCTTGAGAACACTGAAGCTTTCTTT. Translation gives CSVVEGLENTEAFF.

The CDR3 nucleotides read TGTGCCAGCTCACCCAGTAGTTCAGGGGGTGAAGCTTTCTTT. Its protein is CASSPSSSGGEAFF. The chain couples TRBV18 to TRBJ1-1; 7 nucleotides line up with TRBD1. CDR3 length: 14 amino acids. J gave up 7 bases and V 3 bases, and 8 bases lay outside the gene matches. Germline assignment: CDR1 KGHSH and CDR2 LQKENI.

The V call is TRBV2, the J call TRBJ1-2; D unclear. Germline V gene data show CDR1 as SNHLY and CDR2 as FYNNEI. There are 12 residues in the CDR3. The ends were cut back, 8 bases at V and 0 bases at J, with 7 bases in the middle. CDR3 nucleotide sequence: TGTGCCAGCGTGCAGGCTAACTATGGCTACACCTTC. Its protein product is CASVQANYGYTF.

The V and J genes are TRBV25-1 and TRBJ2-7; the match to TRBD1 covers 9 bases. Germline V gene lookup returns CDR1 MGHDK and CDR2 SYGVNS. The trim removed 3 bases at V and 4 bases at J, leaving 4 bases unmatched. The CDR3 is made up of 14 amino acids. The CDR3 DNA sequence: TGTGCCAGCAGTGATCTCGACAGGGGGTACGAGCAGTACTTC. Translating it yields CASSDLDRGYEQYF.

The V and J genes are TRBV13 and TRBJ2-1; D may be TRBD2 (6 bases). V gave up 2 bases and J gave up 6 bases, with 11 bases separating them. The germline CDR1 and CDR2 sequences are PRHDT and FYEKMQ (reference sequence). CDR3 size: 14 residues. CDR3: CASSLTPGANEQFF. The CDR3 region has the DNA TGTGCCAGCAGCTTAACCCCGGGAGCCAATGAGCAGTTCTTC. The full variable domain, completed using reference TRBV13 and TRBJ2-1, is AAGVIQSPRHLIKEKRETATLKCYPIPRHDTVYWYQQGPGQDPQFLISFYEKMQSDKGSIPDRFSAQQFSDYHSELNMSSLELGDSALYFCASSLTPGANEQFFGPGTRLTVL.

This clone was seen a single time. V is TRBV6-1 and J is TRBJ1-1; 8 bases agree with TRBD1. The CDR3 totals 11 residues. Germline CDR1 MNHNS, CDR2 SASEGT. V gave up 6 bases and J gave up 10 bases; unmatched junction bases: 4. This chain's CDR3 is CASRFDRGAFF. The CDR3 DNA is TGTGCCAGCAGATTCGACAGGGGAGCTTTCTTT.

This clone was seen many times. This sequence joins TRBV5-1 and TRBJ1-2; 9 bases line up with TRBD1. Germline loops: CDR1 SGHRS, CDR2 YFSETQ. Trimming took 4 bases from V and 7 from J; bases not matched to a gene: 11. This CDR3 has 15 residues. Here the CDR3 reads CASSTGTGSIGGYTF. The CDR3 coding sequence is TGCGCCAGCAGCACCGGGACAGGGAGTATCGGTGGCTACACCTTC.

This chain uses TRBV5-4 with TRBJ1-2, with 7 bases lining up with TRBD1. Germline CDR1 is SGHNT and CDR2 is YYREEE (reference sequence). The CDR3 spans 15 residues. The junction had 8 bases not matched to a gene; V was cut back by 2 bases and J by 4 bases. The CDR3 nucleotides read TGTGCCAGCAGCTTTGGAGTAGGGGGCGGCTATGGCTACACCTTC. Translating gives CASSFGVGGGYGYTF.

This rearrangement joins TRBV19 to TRBJ2-1; possible D gene TRBD1, 5 bases. V gave up 10 bases and J gave up 10 bases, with 14 bases separating them. CDR3 size: 11 residues. Germline loops: CDR1 LNHDA, CDR2 SQIVND (reference sequence). The CDR3 DNA is TGTGCCACAGCCTTAAACAGGGAGCAGTTCTTC. Protein: CATALNREQFF.